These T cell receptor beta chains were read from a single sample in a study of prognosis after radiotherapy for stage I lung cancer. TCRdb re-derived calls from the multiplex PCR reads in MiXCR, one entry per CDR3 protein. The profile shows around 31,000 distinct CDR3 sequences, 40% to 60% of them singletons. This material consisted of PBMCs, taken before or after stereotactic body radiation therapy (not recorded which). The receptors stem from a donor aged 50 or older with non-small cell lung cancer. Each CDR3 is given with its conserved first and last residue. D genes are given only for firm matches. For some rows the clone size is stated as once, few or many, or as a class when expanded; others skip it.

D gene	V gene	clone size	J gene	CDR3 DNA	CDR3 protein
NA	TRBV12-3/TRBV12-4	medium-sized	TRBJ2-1	TGTGCCAGCAGTTTACTTCACTACAATGAGCAGTTCTTC	CASSLLHYNEQFF
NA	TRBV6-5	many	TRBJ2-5	NA	CASSSSGQMYQETQYF
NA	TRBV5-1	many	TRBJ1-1	TGCGCCAGCAGCTTGGTTGGGGCTTTGAACACTGAAGCTTTCTTT	CASSLVGALNTEAFF
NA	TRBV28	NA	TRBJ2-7	TGTGCCAGCAGTTTCGTTGGGTCCTACGAGCAGTACTTC	CASSFVGSYEQYF
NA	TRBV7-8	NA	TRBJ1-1	TGTGCCAGCTGTCGGGGGCCTTTCACTGAAGCTTTCTTT	CASCRGPFTEAFF
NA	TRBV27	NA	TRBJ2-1	TGTTCCAGCATCCGCCGGGCAGGTATCAATGAGCAGTTCTTC	CSSIRRAGINEQFF
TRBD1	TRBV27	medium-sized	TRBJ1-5	TGTGCCAGCAGCCCAGCCCCGGGACAGGGTGGTCAGCCCCAGCATTTT	CASSPAPGQGGQPQHF
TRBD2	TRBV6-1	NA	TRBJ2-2	TGTGCCAGCAGCCGACTAGCGGGAGGTCGCGGGGAGCTGTTTTTT	CASSRLAGGRGELFF
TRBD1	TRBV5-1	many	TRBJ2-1	TGCGCCAGCAGCTATGGACAGGAGGTTAGGAACAATGAGCAGTTCTTC	CASSYGQEVRNNEQFF
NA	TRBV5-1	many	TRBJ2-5	TGCGCCAGCAGCCACGGGACGGCCCAAGAGACCCAGTACTTC	CASSHGTAQETQYF
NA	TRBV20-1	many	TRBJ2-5	TGCAGTGCTAGAGGTCCGGGACAAGGGACCCAGTACTTC	CSARGPGQGTQYF
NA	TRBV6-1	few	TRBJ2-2	TGTGCCAGCAGGACAGATAACACCGGGGAGCTGTTTTTT	CASRTDNTGELFF
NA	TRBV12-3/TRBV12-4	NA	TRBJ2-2	TGTGCCAGCAGTTTTGGGGGTGCCGGGGAGCTGTTTTTT	CASSFGGAGELFF
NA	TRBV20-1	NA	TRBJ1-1	TGCAGTGCTAGATTCGAGGGCAGGAACACTGAAGCTTTCTTT	CSARFEGRNTEAFF
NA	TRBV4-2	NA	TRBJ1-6	TGTGCCAGCAGCCAAAGTAGGTCACCCCTCCACTTT	CASSQSRSPLHF
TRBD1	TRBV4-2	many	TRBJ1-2	TGTGCCAGCAGCCAAGAGACAGGGGTTAACTATGGCTACACCTTC	CASSQETGVNYGYTF
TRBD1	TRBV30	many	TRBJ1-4	TGTGCCTGGAGTGTACAGGGGCGGACTAATGAAAAACTGTTTTTT	CAWSVQGRTNEKLFF
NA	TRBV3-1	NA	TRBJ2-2	TGTGCCAGCAGCCAAGATTGGGCTTATGGCACGTCGAACACCGGGGAGCTGTTTTTT	CASSQDWAYGTSNTGELFF
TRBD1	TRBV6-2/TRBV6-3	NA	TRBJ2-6	TGTGCCACTTCTACCGGGTGGACAGGGTTCTCTGGGGCCAACGTCCTGACTTTC	CATSTGWTGFSGANVLTF
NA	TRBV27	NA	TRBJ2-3	TGTGCCAGCAGTCAGACAGAGAGCACAGATACGCAGTATTTT	CASSQTESTDTQYF
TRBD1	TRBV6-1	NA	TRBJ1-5	TGTGCCAGCAGTGAACCGGCCCAAGGGGGCAGCCAGCTCCATCATTTT	CASSEPAQGGSQLHHF
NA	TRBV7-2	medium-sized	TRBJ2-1	TGTGCCAGCGCCCCCTCCTACAATGAGCAGTTCTTC	CASAPSYNEQFF
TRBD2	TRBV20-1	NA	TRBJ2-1	TGCAGTGCTCTTAGCGGTAGCGGGGGTAATGAGCAGTTCTTC	CSALSGSGGNEQFF
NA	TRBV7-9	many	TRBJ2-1	TGTGCCAGCAGCCCCGGGGGCGAGATCTACAATGAGCAGTTCTTC	CASSPGGEIYNEQFF
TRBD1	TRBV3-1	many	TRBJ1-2	TGTGCCAGCAGCCAAACAGGGGGCTATGGCTACACCTTC	CASSQTGGYGYTF
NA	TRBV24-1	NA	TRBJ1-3	TGTGCCACCAGTGATTCACAGGGCTCTGGAAACACCATATATTTT	CATSDSQGSGNTIYF
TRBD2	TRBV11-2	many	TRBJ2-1	TGTGCCAGCAGCCGAATCACCGGGACTAGGAAATCGCAGGAGCAGTTCTTC	CASSRITGTRKSQEQFF
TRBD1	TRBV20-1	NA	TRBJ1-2	TGCAGTGAGGTTGGGGGGGACAGAACTCCTAACTATGGCTACACCTTC	CSEVGGDRTPNYGYTF
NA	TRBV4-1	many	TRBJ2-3	TGCGCCAGCAGCCAAGATCAAGGGACCAGCGATACGCAGTATTTT	CASSQDQGTSDTQYF
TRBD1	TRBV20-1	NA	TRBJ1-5	TGCAGTGCCAGACAGGGCATAAATCAGCCCCAGCATTTT	CSARQGINQPQHF
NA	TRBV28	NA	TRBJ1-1	TGCGCCAGCATCCCGGGAGGGGGTAGGAACACTGAAGCTTTCTTT	CASIPGGGRNTEAFF
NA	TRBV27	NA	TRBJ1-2	TGTGCCAGAAGTTTAAACATCGGGACCCTCCGAGCTTATGGCTACACCTTC	CARSLNIGTLRAYGYTF
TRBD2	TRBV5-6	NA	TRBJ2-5	TGTGCCAGCAGCCGAGGACTAGCGGGGCAAGAGACCCATTACTTC	CASSRGLAGQETHYF
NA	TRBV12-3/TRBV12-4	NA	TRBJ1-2	TGTGCCAGCAGCAGGGTCAGACCTCGAAAGGGCTACACCTTC	CASSRVRPRKGYTF
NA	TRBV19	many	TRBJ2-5	TGTGCCAGTAGTACAGACTATCTGCAGACCCAGTACTTC	CASSTDYLQTQYF
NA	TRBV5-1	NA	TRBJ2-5	TGCGCCAGCAGCCTCGAACCGGTACTAGCTGGAGTGGAAGAGACCCAGTACTTC	CASSLEPVLAGVEETQYF
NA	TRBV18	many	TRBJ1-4	TGTGCCAGCTCCCTTCAGGGTGGGACTGAAAAACTGTTTTTT	CASSLQGGTEKLFF
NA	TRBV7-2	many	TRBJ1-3	TGTGCCAGCAGCCTGACGGGGGGAGGAAGCACCATATATTTT	CASSLTGGGSTIYF
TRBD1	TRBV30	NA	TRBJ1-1	TGTGCCTGGATCCCGCCGGACAGGGGCGACGTTTTCTTT	CAWIPPDRGDVFF
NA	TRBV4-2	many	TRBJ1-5	TGTGCCAGCAGCCAAGTAGGTGGAGGGAATCAGCCCCAGCATTTT	CASSQVGGGNQPQHF
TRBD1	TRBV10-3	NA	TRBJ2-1	TGTGCCATCAGTGATATGGGGACAGGCCGAAATGAGCAATTCTTC	CAISDMGTGRNEQFF
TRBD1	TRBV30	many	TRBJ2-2	TGTGCCTGGAGGACAGGGACGAACACCGGGGAGCTGTTTTTT	CAWRTGTNTGELFF
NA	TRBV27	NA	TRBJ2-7	TGTGCCAGCAGTCCCCGAATGCTGGTGGCCGGATGGCCCTACGAGCAGTACTTC	CASSPRMLVAGWPYEQYF
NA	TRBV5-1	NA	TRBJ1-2	TGCGCCAGCAGCTTGTCGCCAGGTAGTCCCTATGGCTACACCTTC	CASSLSPGSPYGYTF
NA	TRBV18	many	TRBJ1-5	TGTGCCAGCGCCGGAGGGCCTGGGGATCAGCCCCAGCATTTT	CASAGGPGDQPQHF
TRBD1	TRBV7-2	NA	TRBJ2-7	TGTGCCAGCAGCAACAGGGGCGACGAGCAGTACTTC	CASSNRGDEQYF
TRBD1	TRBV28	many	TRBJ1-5	TGTGCCAGCAGTTTCGGACAGGGGGCTCAGGGAAGCAATCAGCCCCAGCATTTT	CASSFGQGAQGSNQPQHF
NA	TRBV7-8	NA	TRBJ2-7	TGTGCCAGCAGCTTCCGGGACACCGGACGGGGCGAGCAGTACTTC	CASSFRDTGRGEQYF
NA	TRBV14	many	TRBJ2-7	TGTGCCAGCAGCCTTAGGCGTGCCTACGAGCAGTACTTC	CASSLRRAYEQYF
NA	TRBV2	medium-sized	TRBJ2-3	TGTGCCAGCAGTGACACAGATACGCAGTATTTT	CASSDTDTQYF